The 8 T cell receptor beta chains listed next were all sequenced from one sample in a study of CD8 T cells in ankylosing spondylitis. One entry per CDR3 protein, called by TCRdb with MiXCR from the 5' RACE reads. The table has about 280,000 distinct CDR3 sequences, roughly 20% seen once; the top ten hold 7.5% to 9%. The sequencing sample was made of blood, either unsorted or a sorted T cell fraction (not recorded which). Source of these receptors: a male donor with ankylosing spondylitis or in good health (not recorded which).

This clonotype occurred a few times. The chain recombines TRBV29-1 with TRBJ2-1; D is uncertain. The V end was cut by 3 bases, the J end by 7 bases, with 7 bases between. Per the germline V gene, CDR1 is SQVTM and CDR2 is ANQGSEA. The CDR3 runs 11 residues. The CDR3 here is CSVDYQNEQFF. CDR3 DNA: TGCAGCGTTGATTATCAGAATGAGCAGTTCTTC.

CDR3 DNA: TGTGCCAGCAGCAAACGGGGACTAGCGGGAGCTGGGGAGCTGTTTTTT. Its protein product is CASSKRGLAGAGELFF. The V call is TRBV28, the J call TRBJ2-2; TRBD2 aligns across 14 bases. V was pared by 6 bases and J by 8 bases, with 8 bases of the junction left unmatched. This CDR3 region has 16 residues. The germline V gene has CDR1 MDHEN and CDR2 SYDVKM.

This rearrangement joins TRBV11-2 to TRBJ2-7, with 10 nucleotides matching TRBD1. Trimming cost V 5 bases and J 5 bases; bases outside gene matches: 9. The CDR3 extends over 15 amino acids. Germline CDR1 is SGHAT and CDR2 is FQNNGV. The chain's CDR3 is CASSPGTGEIHEQYV. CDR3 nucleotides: TGTGCCAGCAGCCCCGGGACAGGGGAAATTCACGAGCAGTACGTC.

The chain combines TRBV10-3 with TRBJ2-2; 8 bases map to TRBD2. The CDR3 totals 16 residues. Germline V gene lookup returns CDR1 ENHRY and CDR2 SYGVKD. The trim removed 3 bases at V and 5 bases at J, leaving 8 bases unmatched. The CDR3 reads CAISDSAGGQTGELFF. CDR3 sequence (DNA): TGTGCCATCAGTGATTCCGCGGGGGGCCAAACCGGGGAGCTGTTTTTT.

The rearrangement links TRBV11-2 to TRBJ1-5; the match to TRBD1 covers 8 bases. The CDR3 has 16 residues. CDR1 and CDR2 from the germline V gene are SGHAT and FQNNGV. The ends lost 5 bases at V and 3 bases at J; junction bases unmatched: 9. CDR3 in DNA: TGTGCCAGCAGCCGCGGGGCAGGGGGCGTCAATCAGCCCCAGCATTTT. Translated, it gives CASSRGAGGVNQPQHF.

CDR3 sequence: CASSWGTGRASTDTQYF. The CDR3 nucleotides are TGCGCCAGCAGCTGGGGGACAGGCCGTGCTAGCACAGATACGCAGTATTTT. The chain links TRBV5-1 to TRBJ2-3, with TRBD1 matching over 8 bases. V dropped 3 bases and J dropped 0; count of bases not matched to a gene: 9. The CDR3 is 17 residues long. From germline, CDR1 is SGHRS and CDR2 YFSETQ. The full variable domain, in which reference TRBV5-1 and TRBJ2-3 provide the parts outside the CDR3, is KAGVTQTPRYLIKTRGQQVTLSCSPISGHRSVSWYQQTPGQGLQFLFEYFSETQRNKGNFPGRFSGRQFSNSRSEMNVSTLELGDSALYLCASSWGTGRASTDTQYFGPGTRLTVL.

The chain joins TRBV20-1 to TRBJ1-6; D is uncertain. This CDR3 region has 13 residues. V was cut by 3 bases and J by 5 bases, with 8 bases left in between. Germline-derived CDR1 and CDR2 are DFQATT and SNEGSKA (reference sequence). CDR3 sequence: CSASLGDNSPLHF. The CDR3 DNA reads TGCAGTGCTAGTTTGGGTGATAATTCACCCCTCCACTTT.

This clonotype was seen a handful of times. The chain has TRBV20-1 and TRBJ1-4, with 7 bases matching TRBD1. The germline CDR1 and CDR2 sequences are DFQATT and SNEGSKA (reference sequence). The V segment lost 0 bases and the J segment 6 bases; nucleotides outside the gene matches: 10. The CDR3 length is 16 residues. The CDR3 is CSARDLAGQTYEKLFF. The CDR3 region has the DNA TGCAGTGCTAGAGATCTTGCGGGACAGACTTATGAAAAACTGTTTTTT.